These 6 T cell receptor beta chains originate from one sample sequenced in a study of blood T cell repertoires in COVID-19 (dated by TCRdb to the early 2020s). Libraries were constructed by the immunoSEQ multiplex PCR assay. TCRdb retrieved this table from immuneACCESS and kept in-frame rearrangements only. Not all clones are present; in checked studies, unresolved V genes account for under half, and no reason is known for the remainder. The sample table shows just over 300,000 clones, and 80% to 90% are seen once. Of the sample, roughly 2.3% falls within the top ten clones. Source material: PBMCs or T cells enriched from blood (not recorded which). The receptors stem from a man aged 25-45 years who had recovered from COVID-19.

The gene calls are TRBV24-1 and TRBJ2-2; 9 nucleotides match TRBD1. V was pared by 1 base and J by 5 bases, with 4 bases of the junction left unmatched. CDR1 KGHDR and CDR2 SFDVKD come from the germline V gene. The CDR3 covers 16 residues. This CDR3 reads CATSDFSDRGTGELFF. CDR3 in DNA: TGTGCCACCAGTGATTTTTCGGACAGGGGAACCGGGGAGCTGTTTTTT.

The V gene is TRBV7-2, the J gene TRBJ2-3; D might be TRBD2 (5 bases). Germline CDR1 and CDR2: SGHTA and FQGNSA. The ends were cut back, 5 bases at V and 0 bases at J, with 9 bases in the middle. This CDR3 region has 14 residues. For the CDR3, the DNA is TGTGCCAGCAGCCGTCGGAGGAGCACAGATACGCAGTATTTT. Translated, it gives CASSRRRSTDTQYF.

The sample holds a few counts of this clone. J is TRBJ2-2 and V is TRBV24-1; TRBD2 matches at 9 bases. The CDR3 loop spans 17 amino acids. Germline V lookup: CDR1 KGHDR, CDR2 SFDVKD. After removal of 3 bases from V and 6 bases from J, the junction contained 10 bases not matched to a gene. This CDR3 reads CATSDISGSPFAGELFF. In nucleotides, the CDR3 is TGTGCCACCAGTGATATTAGCGGGAGCCCTTTTGCCGGGGAGCTGTTTTTT.

The chain combines TRBV2 with TRBJ2-5; weak D call: TRBD1 (6 bases). V shed 5 bases and J shed 5 bases, with 18 bases lying between them. This CDR3 spans 15 amino acids. Germline V gene sequence: CDR1 SNHLY, CDR2 FYNNEI. In DNA, the CDR3 is TGTGCCAGCAGTTCACCGGGACATAAGGGGGAGACCCAGTACTTC. It is translated as CASSSPGHKGETQYF.

CDR3 sequence: CASSLGTGNNEQFF. In DNA, the CDR3 is TGTGCCAGCAGCTTAGGGACAGGGAACAATGAGCAGTTCTTC. V usage is TRBV7-9 and J usage is TRBJ2-1; TRBD1 aligns across 8 bases. With 1 base clipped from V and 5 bases from J, the junction kept 1 base outside the gene matches. In germline, CDR1 is SEHNR, CDR2 FQNEAQ (reference sequence). CDR3 length: 14 amino acids.

This clone was observed once. The chain recombines TRBV11-2 with TRBJ2-7, with 7 bases identical to TRBD2. Trimming cost V 4 bases and J 5 bases; bases outside gene matches: 14. The CDR3 sequence is 16 residues long. The germline CDR1 and CDR2 sequences are SGHAT and FQNNGV. CDR3 residues: CASSSVLGLAAHEQYF. The DNA for the CDR3 is TGTGCCAGCAGCTCCGTTTTAGGGCTAGCGGCCCACGAGCAGTACTTC.